This T cell receptor (beta chain) originates from a study of blood T cell repertoires in COVID-19. At the level of the study: Sites in the United States, Italy and Spain provided acute and convalescent COVID-19 samples. In each case, the material was cDNA or gDNA derived from T cells, B-cell-depleted T cells, or PBMCs.

This CDR3 is built from 12 residues. V gave up 4 bases and J gave up 4 bases, with 7 bases separating them. Germline lookup yields CDR1 LNHDA and CDR2 SQIVND (reference sequence). This clone came up a few times. Study processing details: Reference gene primer amplification in the assay estimated nucleated cell counts. Sequenced by immunoSEQ multiplex PCR; TCRdb stores in-frame clones only, minus some. Clone size and V and J calls were adopted from that table, with D and trimming inferred from the DNA. This table holds 150,000 to 200,000 clones, around 80% found once. The chain has TRBV19 and TRBJ1-2; D unclear. Sequencing was done on a sample of peripheral blood. This clonotype was sampled from a human donor in a cohort sampled during active COVID-19. CDR3 nucleotides: TGTGCCAGTAGTAGAGATATCTATGGCTACACCTTC. It encodes CASSRDIYGYTF.